This TCR beta chain was sequenced for a study of HIV-infected patients and healthy controls. CDR3 length: 13 amino acids. V was trimmed by 8 bases and J by 3 bases, leaving 14 bases between them. In TCRdb, the 5' RACE reads were re-called with MiXCR into one record per CDR3 protein. The sample has 65,000 to 70,000 distinct CDR3 sequences; around 17% are singletons. This clonotype was recorded a few times. The receptor was derived from a human donor in good health. The chain recombines TRBV12-3 or TRBV12-4 with TRBJ2-7; perhaps TRBD2 as D (5 bases). Material for sequencing was CD4+ T cells from blood. This CDR3 reads CASARSRDYEQYF. DNA of the CDR3: TGTGCCAGCGCGCGCTCACGGGACTACGAGCAGTACTTC.